These 5 T cell receptor beta chains were sequenced from one sample in a study of cytomegalovirus exposure and HLA in healthy donors. The PCR contained 60 Vbeta and 13 Jbeta primers. Data came from immunoSEQ multiplex PCR; TCRdb stores just in-frame clones and leaves some out. The table records about 140,000 clones, approximately 80% of them present only once. The sequenced sample was PBMCs. The receptors here all came from a male donor in good health and CMV-seronegative.

In DNA, the CDR3 is TGTGCCAGCAGCTTATCAGGTAGTAAGAATTCACCCCTCCACTTT. It specifies CASSLSGSKNSPLHF. V is TRBV7-2 and J is TRBJ1-6; D is undetermined. This CDR3 comprises 15 residues. Per the germline V gene, CDR1 is SGHTA and CDR2 is FQGNSA. Trimming pared 2 bases from V and 7 bases from J, leaving 12 bases between.

The gene calls are TRBV7-9 and TRBJ1-3; TRBD1 is a possible D gene (5 bases). V was trimmed by 1 base and J by 0 bases, leaving 16 bases between them. CDR1 SEHNR and CDR2 FQNEAQ come from the germline V gene (reference sequence). This CDR3 has 18 amino acids. The chain's CDR3 is CASSLGGREGYSGNTIYF. The CDR3 DNA follows: TGTGCCAGCAGCTTAGGGGGCCGGGAGGGCTACTCTGGAAACACCATATATTTT. The variable domain in full, with the rest retrieved from reference TRBV7-9 and TRBJ1-3, is DTGVSQNPRHKITKRGQNVTFRCDPISEHNRLYWYRQTLGQGPEFLTYFQNEAQLEKSRLLSDRFSAERPKGSFSTLEIQRTEQGDSAMYLCASSLGGREGYSGNTIYFGEGSWLTVV.

J is TRBJ1-6 and V is TRBV4-1, with a weak D call TRBD1 (5 bases). This CDR3 comprises 15 residues. The V end lost 4 bases, the J end lost 9 bases, and 16 bases lay between the germline ends. Per germline, CDR1 MGHRA and CDR2 YSYEKL. The CDR3 sequence: CASSLLEGPPSPLHF. The CDR3 DNA is TGCGCCAGCAGCCTCCTGGAGGGGCCCCCTTCACCCCTCCACTTT.

The rearrangement links TRBV7-9 to TRBJ2-7; tentatively, D is TRBD1 (6 bases). Germline CDR1 reads SEHNR; CDR2 reads FQNEAQ (reference sequence). The length of the CDR3 is 13 residues. The ends were cut back, 5 bases at V and 6 bases at J, with 14 bases in the middle. The DNA of the CDR3 is TGTGCCAGCAGCCCAGGGGCCCCCATCGAGCAGTACTTC. It codes for CASSPGAPIEQYF.

About this clone itself: Other DNA sequences in the same sample also yield this CDR3. The chain is built from TRBV6-5 and TRBJ1-6, with D unclear. CDR1 is MNHEY, CDR2 SVGAGI, per germline. The V end lost 8 bases, the J end lost 0 bases, and 8 bases lay between the germline ends. CDR3 length: 14 residues. The CDR3: CASRPGSYNSPLHF. Written as DNA, the CDR3 is TGTGCCAGCCGCCCGGGCTCCTATAATTCACCCCTCCACTTT.